This is a list of T cell receptor beta chains from one sample in a study of cytomegalovirus exposure and HLA in healthy donors. Produced via immunoSEQ multiplex PCR; TCRdb's table is partial and in-frame only. The sample has roughly 120,000 clones, about 80% seen once. The material sequenced was PBMCs. All receptors derive from a human donor in good health. The CDR3 runs from the conserved cysteine through the conserved F or W. A D gene is named only where the DNA matches it firmly.

V	D	J	CDR3	DNA
TRBV6-1	TRBD2	TRBJ2-1	CASSEALAGTYNEQFF	TGTGCCAGCAGTGAAGCTTTAGCGGGGACCTACAATGAGCAGTTCTTC
TRBV27	TRBD1	TRBJ1-2	CASSPRTGIGGYTF	TGTGCCAGCAGTCCGCGGACAGGGATAGGTGGCTACACCTTC
TRBV6-5	-	TRBJ1-5	CASSVKLNQPQHF	TGTGCCAGCAGTGTAAAGCTCAATCAGCCCCAGCATTTT
TRBV7-9	TRBD2	TRBJ2-7	CASSGERGGFYEQYF	TGTGCCAGCAGCGGAGAGCGGGGGGGCTTTTACGAGCAGTACTTC
TRBV10-1	-	TRBJ1-3	CASSESAGISGNTIYF	TGCGCCAGCAGTGAGTCGGCAGGGATCTCTGGAAACACCATATATTTT
TRBV18	-	TRBJ2-2	CASSLMTDTGELFF	TGTGCCAGCTCACTGATGACAGACACCGGGGAGCTGTTTTTT
TRBV11-2	-	TRBJ2-5	CASSWAKETQYF	TGTGCCAGCAGCTGGGCGAAAGAGACCCAGTACTTC
TRBV6-5	-	TRBJ2-7	CASSYLGQSSYEQYF	TGTGCCAGCAGTTATTTGGGACAAAGCTCCTACGAGCAGTACTTC
TRBV27	-	TRBJ2-1	CASSFRGRINEQFF	TGTGCCAGCAGTTTCAGGGGAAGGATCAATGAGCAGTTCTTC
TRBV7-6	TRBD1	TRBJ1-2	CASSLAPGGNYGYTF	TGTGCCAGCAGCTTAGCGCCAGGGGGCAACTATGGCTACACCTTC